These 25 T cell receptor beta chains were all obtained from the same sample, sequenced in a study of shared clonotypes between healthy human individuals. The table came from immunoSEQ multiplex PCR; TCRdb's copy has only in-frame clones and leaves some out. The profile shows about 1.1 million clones, roughly 77% of them singletons. The sample comprised memory CD4+ T cells from PBMCs. The subset denotes: CD45RA-negative fraction. Source of these receptors: a man younger than 35 in good health. Some clones in this sample may be carry-over from other donors' samples.

About this clone: The germline gene is not matched at one end of the junction; a read error may be the cause. The gene calls are TRBV20-1 and TRBJ2-7, with D perhaps matching TRBD2 (6 bases). The CDR3 length is 11 residues. Germline V lookup: CDR1 DFQATT, CDR2 SNEGSKA (reference sequence). The chain's CDR3 is CSARGPGDSRF. The CDR3 region has the DNA TGCAGTGCTAGAGGCCCCGGGGACTCTCGCTTC.

The chain uses TRBV2 and TRBJ2-5; D tentatively reads TRBD1 or TRBD2 (5 bases each). The ends were cut back, 6 bases at V and 1 base at J, with 12 bases in the middle. CDR3 length: 14 residues. Germline V gene sequence: CDR1 SNHLY, CDR2 FYNNEI. The CDR3 coding sequence is TGTGCCAGCAGCCCCATCGGGGCCCAAGAGACCCAGTACTTC. Translated, it gives CASSPIGAQETQYF.

This clone has a single count. The rearrangement uses TRBV19 and TRBJ1-3, with D unresolved. Per the germline V gene, CDR1 is LNHDA and CDR2 is SQIVND (reference sequence). CDR3 size: 17 residues. Trimming took off 5 bases at V and 4 bases at J, with 21 bases between the two ends. The CDR3 loop is CASSSRASKLGGNTIYF. CDR3 nucleotide sequence: TGTGCCAGTAGTTCCCGGGCCTCGAAACTCGGCGGAAACACCATATATTTT.

Many counts were recorded for this clone. The V and J genes are TRBV2 and TRBJ1-4, with TRBD1 identical over 11 bases. CDR3 size: 15 residues. CDR1 is SNHLY and CDR2 is FYNNEI in the germline V gene. J lost 7 bases, V lost 6 bases, and 7 bases had no gene match. The CDR3 protein is CASSSRDRGSEKLFF. Written as DNA, the CDR3 is TGTGCCAGCAGCTCCCGGGACAGGGGGTCTGAAAAACTGTTTTTT.

In its sample, this clone was seen a few times. This specimen includes other DNA sequences encoding the same CDR3. V and J are TRBV6-1 and TRBJ2-7, with 9 bases aligning to TRBD1. The CDR3 consists of 14 residues. Unmatched junction bases numbered 3, after V lost 6 bases and J lost 0 bases. CDR1 and CDR2 (germline): MNHNS, SASEGT. CDR3 DNA sequence: TGTGCCAGCAGCCGGGACAGGGCCTCCTACGAGCAGTACTTC. Translated, it gives CASSRDRASYEQYF.

On this clone: The same CDR3 can be traced to other DNA sequences in this sample. This chain joins TRBV18 and TRBJ2-5, with no clear D. The CDR3 loop spans 12 amino acids. CDR1 KGHSH and CDR2 LQKENI come from the germline V gene. V was pared by 3 bases and J by 4 bases, with 6 bases between. The CDR3 spells CASSPNRETQYF. The CDR3 bases are TGTGCCAGCTCACCGAATAGAGAGACCCAGTACTTC.

This clone was detected many times. The germline gene is not matched at one end of the junction; a read error may be the cause. The rearrangement links TRBV19 to TRBJ2-7; D could derive from TRBD1 or TRBD2 (5 bases each). Looked up from germline, CDR1 is LNHDA and CDR2 is SQIVND (reference sequence). The CDR3 has 16 amino acids. The CDR3 bases are TGTGCCAGCAGTACCCTAGACGGGGCACAGACCTACGAGCAGTACTTC. Its protein product is CASSTLDGAQTYEQYF. Filled out from reference TRBV19 and TRBJ2-7, the complete variable domain reads DGGITQSPKYLFRKEGQNVTLSCEQNLNHDAMYWYRQDPGQGLRLIYYSQIVNDFQKGDIAEGYSVSREKKESFPLTVTSAQKNPTAFYLCASSTLDGAQTYEQYFGPGTRLTVT.

In DNA, the CDR3 is TGTGCCAGCAGCTCCCAGGCTAGCGGGAGTAACGAGCAGTACTTC. Protein product: CASSSQASGSNEQYF. V and J are TRBV14 and TRBJ2-7, with 10 bases matching TRBD2. V lost 5 bases and J lost 5; bases outside the gene matches: 9. CDR1 is SGHDN and CDR2 is FVKESK in the germline V gene. This CDR3 is 15 amino acids long.

The chain employs TRBV15 and TRBJ2-7; maybe TRBD2 (6 bases). The germline CDR1 and CDR2 sequences are LNHNV and YYDKDF (reference sequence). The CDR3 loop spans 15 amino acids. V lost 5 bases and J lost 0, with 14 bases in between. For the CDR3, the DNA is TGTGCCACCAGCGTAGAGGCGGGGACCTCCTACGAGCAGTACTTC. It encodes CATSVEAGTSYEQYF.

V is TRBV6-1 and J is TRBJ2-7; 8 bases match TRBD2. V dropped 6 bases and J dropped 1; count of bases not matched to a gene: 5. CDR3 length: 14 amino acids. CDR1 and CDR2 from the germline V gene are MNHNS and SASEGT. The CDR3 coding sequence is TGTGCCAGCAGATCGGGACTAGGATCCTACGAGCAGTACTTC. It yields the protein CASRSGLGSYEQYF.

The chain has TRBV19 and TRBJ1-1; 8 bases line up with TRBD1. The ends lost 7 bases at V and 1 base at J; junction bases unmatched: 23. The length of the CDR3 is 20 residues. The germline V gene has CDR1 LNHDA and CDR2 SQIVND (reference sequence). The CDR3 region is CASITNLGQGRRGRNTEAFF. CDR3 DNA: TGTGCCAGTATTACCAACTTAGGACAGGGTCGGAGGGGTCGGAACACTGAAGCTTTCTTT. The full variable domain, its missing parts supplied by reference TRBV19 and TRBJ1-1, is DGGITQSPKYLFRKEGQNVTLSCEQNLNHDAMYWYRQDPGQGLRLIYYSQIVNDFQKGDIAEGYSVSREKKESFPLTVTSAQKNPTAFYLCASITNLGQGRRGRNTEAFFGQGTRLTVV.

This clone was seen more than once but under ten times. The DNA of the CDR3 is TGTGCCAGCAGCAGGGGAAGCATAAATTCACCCCTCCACTTT. It specifies CASSRGSINSPLHF. The chain has TRBV5-8 and TRBJ1-6; perhaps TRBD1 as D (5 bases). This CDR3 has 14 amino acids. Trimming stripped 4 bases from V and 7 bases from J, with 12 bases between. Looked up from germline, CDR1 is SGHTS and CDR2 is YDEGEE.

The chain recombines TRBV7-9 with TRBJ1-1; D may be TRBD1 (5 bases). In germline, CDR1 is SEHNR, CDR2 FQNEAQ (reference sequence). The CDR3 spans 14 residues. Trimming stripped 3 bases from V and 1 base from J, with 9 bases between. CDR3 sequence reads: CASSLQGSNTEAFF. CDR3 nucleotide sequence: TGTGCCAGCAGCTTGCAGGGTTCGAACACTGAAGCTTTCTTT.

The V gene is TRBV29-1, the J gene TRBJ1-1; perhaps TRBD1 as D (6 bases). This CDR3 spans 14 amino acids. Trimming pared 6 bases from V and 0 bases from J, leaving 14 bases between. Germline CDR1 reads SQVTM; CDR2 reads ANQGSEA. The CDR3 DNA sequence: TGCAGCGTCCACCTACAGGGAATGAACACTGAAGCTTTCTTT. Translated: CSVHLQGMNTEAFF.

The chain carries TRBV18 and TRBJ1-4; maybe TRBD1 (5 bases). V dropped 3 bases and J dropped 10 bases, with 21 bases sitting between them. The germline V gene encodes CDR1 KGHSH and CDR2 LQKENI. The CDR3 loop spans 16 amino acids. CDR3 amino acids: CASSPPAGRVDLKLFF. Here the CDR3 DNA reads TGTGCCAGCTCACCCCCCGCTGGCAGGGTGGACCTAAAACTGTTTTTT.

This clone was seen just once. The chain recombines TRBV5-1 with TRBJ2-3; perhaps TRBD1 as D (6 bases). The CDR3 runs 15 residues. V was shortened by 2 bases and J by 4 bases, with 14 bases between the two germline ends. CDR1 and CDR2 (germline): SGHRS, YFSETQ. The CDR3 DNA reads TGCGCCAGCAGCTTCGGAAACAGGGACGCAGATACGCAGTATTTT. It yields the protein CASSFGNRDADTQYF.

The gene calls are TRBV9 and TRBJ2-3; 7 bases map to TRBD2. Germline V gene lookup returns CDR1 SGDLS and CDR2 YYNGEE. The CDR3 has 16 residues. Trimming cost V 2 bases and J 10 bases; bases outside gene matches: 16. The CDR3 is CASSVFLAETWGAQYF. The DNA of the CDR3 is TGTGCCAGCAGCGTCTTCCTAGCGGAAACCTGGGGGGCGCAGTATTTT.

This clone was found once. The chain recombines TRBV5-4 with TRBJ1-2; perhaps TRBD1 as D (6 bases). Trimming left V 1 base short and J 3 bases short, with 19 bases between. CDR1 and CDR2 (germline): SGHNT, YYREEE (reference sequence). CDR3 size: 17 residues. CDR3 sequence: CASSLNRPGEIHYGYTF. The DNA for the CDR3 is TGTGCCAGCAGCTTGAATCGCCCAGGGGAGATCCACTATGGCTACACCTTC.

In this sample, this clone turned up once. The rearrangement links TRBV5-1 to TRBJ2-7; no definite D call. Germline loops: CDR1 SGHRS, CDR2 YFSETQ. Trimming shortened V by 2 bases and J by 12 bases, and 15 bases separated the two germline ends. CDR3 length equals 12 residues. CDR3 region: CASSLAQSQRYF. CDR3 nucleotides: TGCGCCAGCAGCTTAGCACAGTCTCAACGGTACTTC.

The count of this clone is one. The CDR3: CASSIAGGDQPQHF. The CDR3, as DNA: TGTGCCAGTAGTATAGCGGGCGGAGATCAGCCCCAGCATTTT. The chain employs TRBV19 and TRBJ1-5; D not resolved. V lost 1 base and J 5 bases, leaving 9 bases between the germline ends. The CDR3 spans 14 residues. Germline values: CDR1 LNHDA, CDR2 SQIVND (reference sequence).

This clone was detected a few times. Different DNA sequences within this sample yield the same CDR3. The chain employs TRBV28 and TRBJ2-7; 8 bases are a match to TRBD2. This CDR3 comprises 14 residues. V was pared by 2 bases and J by 4 bases, with 4 bases of the junction left unmatched. Germline V gene data show CDR1 as MDHEN and CDR2 as SYDVKM. The CDR3 region has the DNA TGTGCCAGCAGTTTAAGCGGGAGAAGATACGAGCAGTACTTC. Translation: CASSLSGRRYEQYF.

V gene TRBV2 combines with J gene TRBJ2-1; possible D gene TRBD1, 5 bases. V gave up 0 bases and J gave up 9 bases, with 6 bases separating them. Germline-derived CDR1 and CDR2 are SNHLY and FYNNEI. CDR3 length: 12 amino acids. The CDR3 here is CASSEARGEQFF. In DNA form, the CDR3 reads TGTGCCAGCAGTGAAGCAAGGGGTGAGCAGTTCTTC.

CDR3 nucleotides: TGTGCCAGCAGTTTATCCTCACCAGGGTCTCAGTATAATTCACCCCTCCACTTT. Its translation: CASSLSSPGSQYNSPLHF. The chain recombines TRBV27 with TRBJ1-6; D is possibly TRBD1 (5 bases). From germline, CDR1 is MNHEY and CDR2 SMNVEV (reference sequence). The CDR3 runs to 18 residues. With 0 bases removed from V and 4 bases from J, the gap between germline ends came to 16 bases.

The J gene is TRBJ2-7, the V gene TRBV30; possibly TRBD1 or TRBD2 for D (5 bases each). The CDR3 has 12 residues. The V end was cut by 0 bases, the J end by 9 bases, with 12 bases between. The V gene's germline CDR1 is GTSNPN and CDR2 SVGIG (reference sequence). The CDR3 DNA sequence: TGTGCCTGGAGTGTACTAGGGACCGGGCAGTACTTC. Translating gives CAWSVLGTGQYF.

This rearrangement joins TRBV6-1 to TRBJ1-5, with D perhaps matching TRBD1 (6 bases). Looked up from germline, CDR1 is MNHNS and CDR2 is SASEGT. The CDR3 is 15 residues long. Trimming pared 4 bases from V and 0 bases from J, leaving 10 bases between. Written as DNA, the CDR3 is TGTGCCAGCAGTGGGGACAAGCATAGCAATCAGCCCCAGCATTTT. It yields the protein CASSGDKHSNQPQHF.